The rows below give T cell receptor beta chains drawn from one sample of a study of blood T cell repertoires in COVID-19. The protocol was immunoSEQ multiplex PCR, while the TCRdb copy is restricted to in-frame clones and leaves out a portion. There are about 200,000 clones in the sample; 85% occur only once, and 18% lies in the top ten. Sequenced sample: PBMCs or T cells enriched from blood (not recorded which). The source is a man aged 35-49 years who had recovered from COVID-19. Both conserved end residues are part of each CDR3. The D gene is left open where the match is weak. Only some rows state a clone size, as once, few, many or a class for expanded clones.

CDR3aa,CDR3nt,abundance,v_gene,d_gene,j_gene
CASATLGTSGHTGELFF,TGTGCCAGCGCGACTCTCGGGACTAGCGGTCACACCGGGGAGCTGTTTTTT,-,TRBV27,TRBD2,TRBJ2-2
CASSPAGVDEQYF,TGTGCCAGCAGCCCAGCGGGAGTTGACGAGCAGTACTTC,few,TRBV12-3/TRBV12-4,TRBD2,TRBJ2-7
CASSRGVVETQYF,TGTGCCAGCAGTCGCGGGGTCGTCGAGACCCAGTACTTC,-,TRBV6-5,-,TRBJ2-5
CASSLRGPGEQYF,TGTGCCAGCAGTTTGAGGGGGCCGGGAGAGCAGTACTTC,-,TRBV28,TRBD1,TRBJ2-7
CASSQRTGGAGHSPLHF,TGTGCCAGCAGCCAGAGGACAGGGGGCGCGGGTCATTCACCCCTCCACTTT,-,TRBV28,TRBD1,TRBJ1-6
CASSLAGSNQPQHF,TGCGCCAGCAGCTTGGCCGGTAGCAATCAGCCCCAGCATTTT,-,TRBV5-1,-,TRBJ1-5
CASRQNGPQPQHF,TGTGCCAGCAGGCAGAATGGCCCTCAGCCCCAGCATTTT,-,TRBV12-3/TRBV12-4,-,TRBJ1-5
CASSRDYSYEQYF,TGTGCCAGCAGCCGGGACTACTCCTACGAGCAGTACTTC,once,TRBV5-6,TRBD2,TRBJ2-7
CATSDYRDRRGYTF,TGTGCCACCAGTGATTACCGGGACAGGAGGGGCTACACCTTC,-,TRBV24-1,TRBD1,TRBJ1-2
CASSPGQGAHEQYF,TGTGCCAGCAGTCCCGGACAGGGGGCACACGAGCAGTACTTC,-,TRBV2,TRBD1,TRBJ2-7
CASSAGRTSNTEAFF,TGTGCCAGCAGCGCCGGACGGACTTCGAACACTGAAGCTTTCTTT,-,TRBV5-5,-,TRBJ1-1
CASSFSPPGGINTEAFF,TGTGCCAGCAGCTTCAGCCCTCCCGGGGGAATAAACACTGAAGCTTTCTTT,-,TRBV7-8,-,TRBJ1-1
CATSSGHYEQFF,TGTGCCACCAGCTCGGGACATTATGAGCAGTTCTTC,-,TRBV15,-,TRBJ2-1
CAITRTAIYQETQYF,TGTGCCATCACCCGGACAGCGATATATCAAGAGACCCAGTACTTC,-,TRBV10-3,-,TRBJ2-5
CASSHTSSLAGGFSYEQYF,TGCGCCAGCAGCCATACCTCATCACTAGCGGGAGGGTTTTCCTACGAGCAGTACTTC,-,TRBV4-1,TRBD2,TRBJ2-7
CASMTGAEAFF,TGTGCCAGCATGACAGGGGCTGAAGCTTTCTTT,-,TRBV6-5,TRBD1,TRBJ1-1
CASSIVPSRVAEQYF,TGTGCCAGTAGTATAGTCCCATCACGAGTCGCGGAGCAGTACTTC,-,TRBV19,-,TRBJ2-7
CASSDCPGLNSGNTIYF,TGTGCCAGCAGCGATTGTCCGGGACTAAATTCTGGAAACACCATATATTTT,-,TRBV21-1,-,TRBJ1-3
CAWSGAGQGAYNEQFF,TGTGCCTGGAGTGGTGCGGGACAGGGGGCATACAATGAGCAGTTCTTC,-,TRBV30,TRBD1,TRBJ2-1
CASSQDRFDSPLHF,TGCGCCAGCAGCCAAGATCGGTTCGATTCACCCCTCCACTTT,-,TRBV4-3,-,TRBJ1-6
CASLSRGSGSIETQYF,TGTGCCAGCCTCTCGCGAGGTAGCGGGAGTATTGAGACCCAGTACTTC,-,TRBV5-4,TRBD2,TRBJ2-5
CASSLALRGDQPQHF,TGTGCCAGCAGCTTAGCTCTGCGGGGGGATCAGCCCCAGCATTTT,few,TRBV7-8,-,TRBJ1-5
CAWRAGPGTDTQYF,TGTGCCTGGAGGGCGGGACCCGGTACAGATACGCAGTATTTT,-,TRBV30,-,TRBJ2-3
CASSVGPGNTEAFF,TGTGCCAGCAGCGTAGGGCCGGGGAACACTGAAGCTTTCTTT,-,TRBV9,-,TRBJ1-1
CASSPRADRPTDTQYF,TGTGCCAGCAGCCCCCGAGCAGACAGACCCACAGATACGCAGTATTTT,-,TRBV9,-,TRBJ2-3
CASGRGTTQETQYF,TGTGCCAGCGGGAGGGGGACTACCCAAGAGACCCAGTACTTC,-,TRBV7-2,-,TRBJ2-5
CASSIRDYSGNTIYF,TGTGCCAGTAGTATCAGGGACTACTCTGGAAACACCATATATTTT,-,TRBV19,-,TRBJ1-3
CASRETVNYGYTF,TGTGCCAGCAGAGAGACAGTAAACTATGGCTACACCTTC,-,TRBV2,-,TRBJ1-2
CASSQEPGQGSHEQYF,TGTGCCAGCAGCCAAGAGCCGGGACAGGGTTCCCACGAGCAGTACTTC,-,TRBV7-9,TRBD1,TRBJ2-7
CASSEREGGRGRIILETQYF,TGTGCCAGCAGTGAACGTGAGGGGGGCAGGGGGCGGATAATCCTAGAGACCCAGTACTTC,once,TRBV6-1,TRBD1,TRBJ2-5
CASVQGALNEQFF,TGTGCTAGTGTCCAGGGGGCGCTTAATGAGCAGTTCTTC,once,TRBV12-5,TRBD1,TRBJ2-1
CASSLVGGSRQPQHF,TGTGCCAGCAGCTTAGTAGGGGGTTCACGGCAGCCCCAGCATTTT,-,TRBV7-2,-,TRBJ1-5
CASSQSTGSNQPQHF,TGTGCCAGCAGCCAATCGACAGGTAGCAATCAGCCCCAGCATTTT,-,TRBV16,-,TRBJ1-5
CASSEKENYEQFF,TGTGCCAGCAGTGAGAAGGAGAATTATGAGCAGTTCTTC,-,TRBV6-4,-,TRBJ2-1
CASSDASGSHNEQFF,TGTGCCAGCAGTGACGCTAGCGGGAGCCACAATGAGCAGTTCTTC,many,TRBV6-4,TRBD2,TRBJ2-1
CASSAYSGRADNEQFF,TGTGCCAGCAGCGCCTATAGCGGGAGGGCCGACAATGAGCAGTTCTTC,once,TRBV9,TRBD2,TRBJ2-1
CASTIGENTEAFF,TGTGCCAGCACCATCGGGGAGAACACTGAAGCTTTCTTT,many,TRBV2,-,TRBJ1-1
CASSSPRAGGSDTQYF,TGTGCCAGCAGCTCCCCCAGGGCCGGGGGATCAGATACGCAGTATTTT,-,TRBV9,-,TRBJ2-3
CAWSKTGQLNGYTF,TGTGCCTGGAGTAAAACGGGACAATTAAATGGCTACACCTTC,few,TRBV30,-,TRBJ1-2
CASSQGTGSYGYTF,TGTGCCAGCAGCCAGGGAACGGGAAGCTATGGCTACACCTTC,-,TRBV4-2,-,TRBJ1-2
CASSRVLAGESYNEQFF,TGCGCCAGCAGCCGAGTACTAGCGGGAGAATCCTACAATGAGCAGTTCTTC,-,TRBV4-1,TRBD2,TRBJ2-1
CATTDRTGGLETQYF,TGTGCCACCACGGATAGGACAGGGGGCCTCGAGACCCAGTACTTC,few,TRBV15,TRBD1,TRBJ2-5
CASSNPTSGYNEQFF,TGTGCCAGCAGCAACCCGACTAGCGGCTACAATGAGCAGTTCTTC,many,TRBV5-4,TRBD2,TRBJ2-1
CAWSLRGEQFF,TGTGCCTGGAGTCTTAGGGGTGAGCAGTTCTTC,-,TRBV30,-,TRBJ2-1
CASQRQADGNTIYF,TGTGCCAGCCAGCGACAGGCGGATGGAAACACCATATATTTT,few,TRBV18,-,TRBJ1-3
CASSPAGTGHANEQFF,TGTGCCAGCAGTCCCGCCGGGACAGGGCACGCGAATGAGCAGTTCTTC,-,TRBV27,TRBD1,TRBJ2-1
CASSWGVLGRATDTQYF,TGTGCCAGCAGTTGGGGGGTTTTGGGGCGGGCGACAGATACGCAGTATTTT,-,TRBV27,-,TRBJ2-3
CASRAGGRGSTDTQYF,TGTGCCAGCCGAGCAGGGGGTCGGGGTAGCACAGATACGCAGTATTTT,-,TRBV7-2,TRBD1,TRBJ2-3
CASSQDEGGADGYTF,TGTGCCAGCAGCCAAGATGAAGGGGGCGCAGACGGCTACACCTTC,-,TRBV14,TRBD1,TRBJ1-2
CASVSGGYEQYF,TGTGCCAGCGTCTCAGGGGGCTACGAGCAGTACTTC,once,TRBV28,TRBD1,TRBJ2-7
CASSQGGSLEAFF,TGTGCCAGCAGTCAAGGGGGTTCCCTCGAAGCTTTCTTT,-,TRBV28,-,TRBJ1-1
CASSLRTEAFF,TGTGCCAGCAGTTTACGGACTGAAGCTTTCTTT,-,TRBV12-3/TRBV12-4,-,TRBJ1-1
CASSPDGGSSGNTIYF,TGCGCCAGCAGCCCCGATGGCGGGAGCTCTGGAAACACCATATATTTT,-,TRBV5-1,-,TRBJ1-3
CASSASGRKYNEQFF,TGCGCCAGCAGCGCTAGCGGGAGGAAATACAATGAGCAGTTCTTC,-,TRBV4-1,TRBD2,TRBJ2-1
CASSMSGQGRYEQYF,TGTGCCAGTAGTATGTCCGGACAGGGTAGATACGAGCAGTACTTC,-,TRBV19,TRBD1,TRBJ2-7
CASSFVGASTDTQYF,TGTGCCAGCAGTTTTGTGGGGGCTAGCACAGATACGCAGTATTTT,-,TRBV6-2/TRBV6-3,-,TRBJ2-3
CASSYQTSQTGELFF,TGTGCCAGCAGTTACCAGACTAGCCAGACCGGGGAGCTGTTTTTT,-,TRBV6-5,TRBD2,TRBJ2-2
CASSQSIAVLYNEQFF,TGCGCCAGCAGCCAATCAATAGCGGTACTCTACAATGAGCAGTTCTTC,-,TRBV4-1,-,TRBJ2-1
CASSIASGRPNTGELFF,TGTGCCAGTAGTATAGCTAGCGGGAGGCCTAACACCGGGGAGCTGTTTTTT,once,TRBV19,TRBD2,TRBJ2-2
CSVIAERGTEAFF,TGCAGCGTTATAGCCGAGCGGGGGACTGAAGCTTTCTTT,-,TRBV29-1,-,TRBJ1-1